This T cell receptor beta chain was observed in a study of T cells in Graves' hyperthyroidism and ophthalmopathy. Notes on the study in general: With a median lead of roughly 6.8 months before onset, the model predicted ophthalmopathy.

Germline V CDR1 and CDR2: SQVTM, ANQGSEA. The CDR3 consists of 16 residues. Patients counted as stable if ophthalmopathy did not develop within 18 months. TCR beta CDR3 regions were amplified from RNA transcripts. First-round RT-PCR targeting the TCR CDR3 was performed with the HTBI primer set. Each CDR3 protein is one row after TCRdb ran MiXCR on the multiplex PCR reads. The repertoire has 550,000 to 650,000 distinct CDR3 sequences, 13% to 15% of them found once; the top ten carry roughly 14%. As to this clonotype: Its antigen is still unknown. This clone may be a read error of a much larger clone one base away.

The genes are TRBV29-1 and TRBJ2-4; 7 bases line up with TRBD2. This receptor was identified in a woman between 40 and 55 years old with Graves' hyperthyroidism. Sequenced sample: blood. The CDR3 sequence: CSAEDRGRAGGNIQYF. DNA for the CDR3: TGCAGCGCTGAAGATCGGGGGAGGGCCGGGGGGAACATTCAGTACTTC.